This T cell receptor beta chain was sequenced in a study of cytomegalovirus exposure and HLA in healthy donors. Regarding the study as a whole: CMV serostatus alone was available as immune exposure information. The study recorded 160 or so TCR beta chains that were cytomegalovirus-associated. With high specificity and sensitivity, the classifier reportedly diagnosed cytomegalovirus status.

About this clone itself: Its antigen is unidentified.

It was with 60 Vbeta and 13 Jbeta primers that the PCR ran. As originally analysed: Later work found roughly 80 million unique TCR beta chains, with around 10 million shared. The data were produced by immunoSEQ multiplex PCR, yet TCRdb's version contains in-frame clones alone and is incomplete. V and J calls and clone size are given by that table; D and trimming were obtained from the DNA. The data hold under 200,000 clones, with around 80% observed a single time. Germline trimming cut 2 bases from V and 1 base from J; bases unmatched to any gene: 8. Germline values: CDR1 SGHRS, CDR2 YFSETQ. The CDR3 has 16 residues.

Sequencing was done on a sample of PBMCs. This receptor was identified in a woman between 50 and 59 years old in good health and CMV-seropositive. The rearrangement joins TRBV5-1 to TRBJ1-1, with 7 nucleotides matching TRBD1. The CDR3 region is CASSFLRTGSNTEAFF. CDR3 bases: TGCGCCAGCAGCTTTCTCCGGACAGGCTCGAACACTGAAGCTTTCTTT.